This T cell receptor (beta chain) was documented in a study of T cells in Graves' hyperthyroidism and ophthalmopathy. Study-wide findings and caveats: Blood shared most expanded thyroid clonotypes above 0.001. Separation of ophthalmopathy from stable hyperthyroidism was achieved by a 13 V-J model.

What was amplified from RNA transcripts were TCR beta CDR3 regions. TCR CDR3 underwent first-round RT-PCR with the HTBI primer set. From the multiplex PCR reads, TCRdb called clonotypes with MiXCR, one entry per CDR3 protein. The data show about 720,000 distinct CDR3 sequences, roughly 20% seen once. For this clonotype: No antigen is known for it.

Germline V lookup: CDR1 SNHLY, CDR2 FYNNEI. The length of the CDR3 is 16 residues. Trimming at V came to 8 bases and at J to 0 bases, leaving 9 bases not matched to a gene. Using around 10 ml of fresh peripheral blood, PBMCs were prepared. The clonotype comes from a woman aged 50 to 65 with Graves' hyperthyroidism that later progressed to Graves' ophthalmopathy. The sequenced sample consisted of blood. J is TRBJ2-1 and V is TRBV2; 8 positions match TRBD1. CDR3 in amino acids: CASAVRTGSSYNEQFF. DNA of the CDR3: TGTGCCAGCGCCGTCCGGACAGGGAGCTCCTACAATGAGCAGTTCTTC.